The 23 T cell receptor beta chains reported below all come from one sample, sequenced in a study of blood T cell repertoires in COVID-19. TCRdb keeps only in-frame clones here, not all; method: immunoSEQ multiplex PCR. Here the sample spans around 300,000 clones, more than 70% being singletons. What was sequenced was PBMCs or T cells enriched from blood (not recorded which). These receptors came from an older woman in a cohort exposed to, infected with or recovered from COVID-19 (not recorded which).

The CDR3 is CASSLTGTNYGYTF. CDR3 sequence (DNA): TGTGCCAGCAGTTTGACAGGGACGAACTATGGCTACACCTTC. V usage is TRBV28 and J usage is TRBJ1-2; 7 bases are a match to TRBD1. This CDR3 is 14 amino acids long. Trimming removed 3 bases from V and 2 bases from J; junction bases left unmatched: 3. Germline assignment: CDR1 MDHEN and CDR2 SYDVKM.

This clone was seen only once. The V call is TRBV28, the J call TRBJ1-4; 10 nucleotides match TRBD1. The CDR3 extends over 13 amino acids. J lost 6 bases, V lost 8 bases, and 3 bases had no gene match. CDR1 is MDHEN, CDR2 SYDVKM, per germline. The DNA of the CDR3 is TGTGCCAGCGGGACAGGGGAGTATGAAAAACTGTTTTTT. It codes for CASGTGEYEKLFF.

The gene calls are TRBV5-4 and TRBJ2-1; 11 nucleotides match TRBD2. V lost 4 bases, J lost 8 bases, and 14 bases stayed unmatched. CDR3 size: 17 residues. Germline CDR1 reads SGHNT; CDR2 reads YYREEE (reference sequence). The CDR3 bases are TGTGCCAGCAGCCCGGAAGTAGCGGGAGGGCACTTCGATGAGCAGTTCTTC. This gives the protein CASSPEVAGGHFDEQFF.

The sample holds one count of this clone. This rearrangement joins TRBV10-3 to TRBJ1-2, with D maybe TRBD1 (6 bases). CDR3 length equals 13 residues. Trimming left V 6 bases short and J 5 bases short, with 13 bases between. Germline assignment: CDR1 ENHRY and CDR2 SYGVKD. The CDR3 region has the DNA TGTGCCATCAGCGTGCCGGACAGTTATGGCTACACCTTC. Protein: CAISVPDSYGYTF.

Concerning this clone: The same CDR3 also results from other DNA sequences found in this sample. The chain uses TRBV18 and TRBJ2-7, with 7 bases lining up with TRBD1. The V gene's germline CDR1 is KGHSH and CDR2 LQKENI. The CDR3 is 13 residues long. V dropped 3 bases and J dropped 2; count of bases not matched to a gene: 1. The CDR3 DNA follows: TGTGCCAGCTCACCGGGACAGACCTACGAGCAGTACTTC. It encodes CASSPGQTYEQYF.

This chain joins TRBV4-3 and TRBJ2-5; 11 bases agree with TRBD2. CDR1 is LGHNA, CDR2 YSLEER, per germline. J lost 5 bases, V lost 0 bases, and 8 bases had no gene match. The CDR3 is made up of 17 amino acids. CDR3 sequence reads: CASSQDPVAGGFETQYF. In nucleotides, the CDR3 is TGCGCCAGCAGCCAAGATCCGGTAGCGGGAGGGTTTGAGACCCAGTACTTC.

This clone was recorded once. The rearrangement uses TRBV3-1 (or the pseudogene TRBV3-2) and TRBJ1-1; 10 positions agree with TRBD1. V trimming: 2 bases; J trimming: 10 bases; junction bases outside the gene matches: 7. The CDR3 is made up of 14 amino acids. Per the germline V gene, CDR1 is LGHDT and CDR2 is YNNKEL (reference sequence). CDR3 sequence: CASSQRDRGKRAFF. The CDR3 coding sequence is TGTGCCAGCAGCCAAAGGGACAGGGGTAAGAGAGCTTTCTTT.

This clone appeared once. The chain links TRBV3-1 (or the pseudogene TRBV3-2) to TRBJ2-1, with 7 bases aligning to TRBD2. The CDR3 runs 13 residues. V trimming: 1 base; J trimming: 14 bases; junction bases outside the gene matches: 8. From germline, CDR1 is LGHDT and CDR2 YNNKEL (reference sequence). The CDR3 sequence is CASSQGWRECEFF. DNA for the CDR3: TGTGCCAGCAGCCAAGGATGGCGGGAGTGTGAGTTCTTC.

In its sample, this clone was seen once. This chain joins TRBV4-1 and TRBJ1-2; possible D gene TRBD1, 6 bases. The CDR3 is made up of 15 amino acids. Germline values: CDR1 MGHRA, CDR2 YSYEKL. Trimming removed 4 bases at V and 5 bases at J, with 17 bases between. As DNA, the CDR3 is TGCGCCAGCAGCCCCGCCGGGGGGCGCGGGTATGGCTACACCTTC. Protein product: CASSPAGGRGYGYTF.

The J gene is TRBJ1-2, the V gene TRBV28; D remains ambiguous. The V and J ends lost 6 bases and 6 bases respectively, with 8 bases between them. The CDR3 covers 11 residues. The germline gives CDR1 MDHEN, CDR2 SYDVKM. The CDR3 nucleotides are TGTGCCAGCAGCCTAAGTAATGGCTACACCTTC. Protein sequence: CASSLSNGYTF.

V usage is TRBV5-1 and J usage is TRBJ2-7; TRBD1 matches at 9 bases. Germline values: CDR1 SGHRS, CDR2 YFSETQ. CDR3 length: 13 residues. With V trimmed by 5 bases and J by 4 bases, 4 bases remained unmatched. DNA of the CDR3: TGCGCCAGCAGGACAGGGGGAGGTTACGAGCAGTACTTC. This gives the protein CASRTGGGYEQYF.

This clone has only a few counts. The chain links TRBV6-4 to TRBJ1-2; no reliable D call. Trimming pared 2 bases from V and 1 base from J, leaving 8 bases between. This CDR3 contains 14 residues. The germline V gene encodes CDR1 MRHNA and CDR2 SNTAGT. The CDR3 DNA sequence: TGTGCCAGCAGTGACGAGGAGTTTAACTATGGCTACACCTTC. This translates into CASSDEEFNYGYTF.

The CDR3 reads CASSLAQGAPGNTIYF. CDR3 nucleotide sequence: TGTGCCAGCAGCTTAGCGCAGGGGGCCCCTGGAAACACCATATATTTT. V gene TRBV7-8 combines with J gene TRBJ1-3, with 8 bases lining up with TRBD1. Trimming at V came to 0 bases and at J to 2 bases, leaving 3 bases not matched to a gene. Germline loops: CDR1 SGHVS, CDR2 FQNEAQ. The CDR3 has 16 residues.

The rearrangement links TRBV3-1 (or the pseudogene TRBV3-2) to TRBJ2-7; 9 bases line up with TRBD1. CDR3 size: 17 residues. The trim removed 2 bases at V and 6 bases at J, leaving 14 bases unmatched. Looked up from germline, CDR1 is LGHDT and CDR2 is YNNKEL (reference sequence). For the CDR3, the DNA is TGTGCCAGCAGCCAACTGTCCTGGGACAGGGATAATGGCGAGCAGTACTTC. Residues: CASSQLSWDRDNGEQYF.

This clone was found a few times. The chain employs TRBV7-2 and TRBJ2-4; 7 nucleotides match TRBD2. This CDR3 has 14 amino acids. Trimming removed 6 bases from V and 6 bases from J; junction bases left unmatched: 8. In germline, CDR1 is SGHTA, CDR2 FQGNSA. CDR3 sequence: CASSSQGGVNIQYF. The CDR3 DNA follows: TGTGCCAGCAGTTCTCAGGGAGGGGTAAACATTCAGTACTTC.

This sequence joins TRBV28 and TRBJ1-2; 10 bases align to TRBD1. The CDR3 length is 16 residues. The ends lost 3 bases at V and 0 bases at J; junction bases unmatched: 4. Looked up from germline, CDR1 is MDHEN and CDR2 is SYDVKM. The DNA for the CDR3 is TGTGCCAGCAGTTTTCTCGGGACAGGGGCTAACTATGGCTACACCTTC. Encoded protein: CASSFLGTGANYGYTF.

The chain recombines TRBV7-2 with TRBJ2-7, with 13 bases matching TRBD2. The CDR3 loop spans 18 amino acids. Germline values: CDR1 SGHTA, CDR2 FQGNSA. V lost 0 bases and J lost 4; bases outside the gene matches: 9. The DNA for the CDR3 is TGTGCCAGCAGCTTAGCTCTCCTTGGGACTAGCGGGAAGTACGAGCAGTACTTC. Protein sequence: CASSLALLGTSGKYEQYF.

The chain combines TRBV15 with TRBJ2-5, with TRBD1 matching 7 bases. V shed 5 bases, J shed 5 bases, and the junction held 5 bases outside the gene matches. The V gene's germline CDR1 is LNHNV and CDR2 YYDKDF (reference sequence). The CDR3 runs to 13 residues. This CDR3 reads CATSEGAGETQYF. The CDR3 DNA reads TGTGCCACCAGCGAGGGGGCCGGGGAGACCCAGTACTTC.

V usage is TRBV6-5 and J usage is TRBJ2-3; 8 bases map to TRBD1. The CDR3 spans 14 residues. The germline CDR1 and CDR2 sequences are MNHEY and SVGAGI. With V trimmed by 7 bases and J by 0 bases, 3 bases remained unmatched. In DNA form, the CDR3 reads TGTGCCAGCACCACAGGGGGTAGCACAGATACGCAGTATTTT. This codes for CASTTGGSTDTQYF.

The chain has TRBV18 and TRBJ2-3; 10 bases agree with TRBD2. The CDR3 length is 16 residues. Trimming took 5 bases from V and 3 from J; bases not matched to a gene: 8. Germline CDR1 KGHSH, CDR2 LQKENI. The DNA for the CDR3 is TGTGCCAGCTCAGCGTCTAGCGGGAGTTGGACAGATACGCAGTATTTT. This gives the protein CASSASSGSWTDTQYF. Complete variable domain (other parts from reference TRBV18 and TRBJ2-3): NAGVMQNPRHLVRRRGQEARLRCSPMKGHSHVYWYRQLPEEGLKFMVYLQKENIIDESGMPKERFSAEFPKEGPSILRIQQVVRGDSAAYFCASSASSGSWTDTQYFGPGTRLTVL.

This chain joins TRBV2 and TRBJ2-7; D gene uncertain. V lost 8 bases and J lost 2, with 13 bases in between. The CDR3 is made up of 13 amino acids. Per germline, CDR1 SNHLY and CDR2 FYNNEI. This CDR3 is CASGEEQAYEQYF. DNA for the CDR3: TGTGCCAGCGGCGAGGAACAAGCCTACGAGCAGTACTTC. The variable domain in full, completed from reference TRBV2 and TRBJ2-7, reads EPEVTQTPSHQVTQMGQEVILRCVPISNHLYFYWYRQILGQKVEFLVSFYNNEISEKSEIFDDQFSVERPDGSNFTLKIRSTKLEDSAMYFCASGEEQAYEQYFGPGTRLTVT.

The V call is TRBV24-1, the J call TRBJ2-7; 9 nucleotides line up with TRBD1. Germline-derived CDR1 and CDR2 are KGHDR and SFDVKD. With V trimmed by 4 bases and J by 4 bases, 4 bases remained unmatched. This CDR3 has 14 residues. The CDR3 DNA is TGTGCCACCAGTGACGCGGGACAGGGTTACGAGCAGTACTTC. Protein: CATSDAGQGYEQYF.

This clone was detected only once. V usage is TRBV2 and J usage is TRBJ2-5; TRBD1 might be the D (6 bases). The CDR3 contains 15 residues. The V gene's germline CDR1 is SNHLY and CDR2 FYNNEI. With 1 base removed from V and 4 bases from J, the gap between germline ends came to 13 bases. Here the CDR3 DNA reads TGTGCCAGCAGTGAAGAGGTCAGAGGGGGAGAGACCCAGTACTTC. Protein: CASSEEVRGGETQYF.